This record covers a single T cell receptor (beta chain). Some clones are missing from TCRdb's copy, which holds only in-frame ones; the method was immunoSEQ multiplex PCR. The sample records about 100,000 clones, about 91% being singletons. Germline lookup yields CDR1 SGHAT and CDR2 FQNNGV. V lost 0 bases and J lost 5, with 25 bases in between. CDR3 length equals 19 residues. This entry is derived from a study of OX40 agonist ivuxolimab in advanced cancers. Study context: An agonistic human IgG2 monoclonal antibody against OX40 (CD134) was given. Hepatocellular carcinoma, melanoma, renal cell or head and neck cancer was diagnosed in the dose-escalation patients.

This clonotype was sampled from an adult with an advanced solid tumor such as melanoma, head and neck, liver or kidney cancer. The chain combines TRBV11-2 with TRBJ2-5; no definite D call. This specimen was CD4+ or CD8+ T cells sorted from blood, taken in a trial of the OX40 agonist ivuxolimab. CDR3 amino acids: CASSLDRGTDRASEETQYF. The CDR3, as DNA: TGTGCCAGCAGCTTAGATCGAGGAACAGATAGGGCCTCGGAGGAGACCCAGTACTTC.